This T cell receptor (beta chain) came from a study of blood T cell repertoires in COVID-19. The overall study: Nucleic acid was either cDNA or gDNA, and it came from T cells, B-cell-depleted T cells, or PBMCs.

Profiled with immunoSEQ multiplex PCR; TCRdb holds only in-frame clones, not every one. The sample has about 83,000 clones; 86% are singletons. V shed 5 bases and J 5 bases; nucleotides not matched to a gene: 3. This CDR3 contains 14 residues. Per the germline V gene, CDR1 is MNHEY and CDR2 is SMNVEV (reference sequence). Sequenced input: peripheral blood. The chain couples TRBV27 to TRBJ1-6; 7 nucleotides agree with TRBD1. This receptor was obtained from a woman older than 75 in a cohort sampled during active or convalescent COVID-19. CDR3 amino acids: CASSRDRHNSPLHF. CDR3 nucleotide sequence: TGTGCCAGCAGTCGGGACAGACATAATTCACCCCTCCACTTT.